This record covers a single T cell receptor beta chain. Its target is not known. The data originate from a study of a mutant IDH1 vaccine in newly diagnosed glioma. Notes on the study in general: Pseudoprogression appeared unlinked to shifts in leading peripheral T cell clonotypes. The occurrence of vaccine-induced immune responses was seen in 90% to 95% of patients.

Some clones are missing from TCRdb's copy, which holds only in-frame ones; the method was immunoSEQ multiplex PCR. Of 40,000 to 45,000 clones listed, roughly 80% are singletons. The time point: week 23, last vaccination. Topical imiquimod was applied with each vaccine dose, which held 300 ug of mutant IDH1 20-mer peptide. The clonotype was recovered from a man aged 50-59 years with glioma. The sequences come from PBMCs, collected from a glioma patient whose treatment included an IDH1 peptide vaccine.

The CDR3 is CASSSQRTYEQYF. In nucleotides, the CDR3 is TGTGCCAGCAGCTCTCAACGCACCTACGAGCAGTACTTC. The V gene is TRBV5-4, the J gene TRBJ2-7; D is undetermined. V was cut by 3 bases and J by 2 bases, with 9 bases left in between. The CDR3 has 13 amino acids. Germline V CDR1 and CDR2: SGHNT, YYREEE (reference sequence).